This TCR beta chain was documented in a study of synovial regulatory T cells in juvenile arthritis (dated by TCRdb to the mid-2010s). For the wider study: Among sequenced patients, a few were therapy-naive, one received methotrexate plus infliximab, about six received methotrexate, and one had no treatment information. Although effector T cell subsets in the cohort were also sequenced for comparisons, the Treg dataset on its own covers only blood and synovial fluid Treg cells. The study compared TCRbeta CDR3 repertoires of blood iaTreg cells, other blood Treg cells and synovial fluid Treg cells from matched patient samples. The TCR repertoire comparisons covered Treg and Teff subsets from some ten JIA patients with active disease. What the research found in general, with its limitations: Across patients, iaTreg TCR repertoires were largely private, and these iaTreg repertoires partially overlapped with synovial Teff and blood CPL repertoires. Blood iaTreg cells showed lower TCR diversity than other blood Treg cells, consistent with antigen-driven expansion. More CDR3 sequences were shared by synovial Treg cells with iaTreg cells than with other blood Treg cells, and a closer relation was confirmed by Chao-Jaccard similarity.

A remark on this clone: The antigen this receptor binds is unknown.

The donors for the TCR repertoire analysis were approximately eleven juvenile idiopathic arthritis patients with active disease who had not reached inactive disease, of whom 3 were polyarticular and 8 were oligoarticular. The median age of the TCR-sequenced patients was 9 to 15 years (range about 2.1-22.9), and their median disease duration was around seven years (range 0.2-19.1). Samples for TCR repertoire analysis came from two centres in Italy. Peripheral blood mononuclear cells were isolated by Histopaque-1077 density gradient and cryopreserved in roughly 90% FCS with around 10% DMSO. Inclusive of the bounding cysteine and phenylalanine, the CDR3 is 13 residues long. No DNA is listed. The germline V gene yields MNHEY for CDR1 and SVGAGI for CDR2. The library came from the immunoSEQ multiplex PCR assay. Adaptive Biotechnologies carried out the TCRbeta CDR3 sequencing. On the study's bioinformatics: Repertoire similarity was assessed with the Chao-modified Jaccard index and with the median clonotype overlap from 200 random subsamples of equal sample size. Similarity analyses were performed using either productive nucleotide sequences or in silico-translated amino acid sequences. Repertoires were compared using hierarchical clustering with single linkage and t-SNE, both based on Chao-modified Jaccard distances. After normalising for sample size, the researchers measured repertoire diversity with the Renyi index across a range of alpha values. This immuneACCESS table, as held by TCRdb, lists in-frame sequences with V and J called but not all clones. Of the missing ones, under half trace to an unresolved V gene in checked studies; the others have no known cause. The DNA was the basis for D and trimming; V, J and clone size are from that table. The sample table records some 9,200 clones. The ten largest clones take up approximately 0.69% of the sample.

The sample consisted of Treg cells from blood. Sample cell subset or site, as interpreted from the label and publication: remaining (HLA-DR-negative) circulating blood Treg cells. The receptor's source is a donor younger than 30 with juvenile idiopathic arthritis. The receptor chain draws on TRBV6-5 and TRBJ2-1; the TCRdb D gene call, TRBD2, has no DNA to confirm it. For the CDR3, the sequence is CASRKLAENEQFF.